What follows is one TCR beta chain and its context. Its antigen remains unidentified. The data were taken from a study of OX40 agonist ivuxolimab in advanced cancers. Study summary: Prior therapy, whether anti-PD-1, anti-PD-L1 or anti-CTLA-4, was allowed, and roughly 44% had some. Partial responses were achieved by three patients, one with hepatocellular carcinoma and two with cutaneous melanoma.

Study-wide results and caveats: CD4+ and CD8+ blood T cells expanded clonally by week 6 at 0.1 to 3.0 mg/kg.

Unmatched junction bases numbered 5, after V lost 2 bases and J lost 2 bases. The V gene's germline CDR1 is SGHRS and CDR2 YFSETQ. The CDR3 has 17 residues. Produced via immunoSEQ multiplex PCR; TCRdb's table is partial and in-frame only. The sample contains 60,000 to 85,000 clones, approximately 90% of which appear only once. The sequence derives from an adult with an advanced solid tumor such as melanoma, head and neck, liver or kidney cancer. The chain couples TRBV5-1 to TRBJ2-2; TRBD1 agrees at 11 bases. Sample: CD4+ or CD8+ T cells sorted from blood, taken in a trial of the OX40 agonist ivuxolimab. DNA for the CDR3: TGCGCCAGCAGCTTTGGACAGGGGGCAGGAAACACCGGGGAGCTGTTTTTT. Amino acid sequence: CASSFGQGAGNTGELFF.